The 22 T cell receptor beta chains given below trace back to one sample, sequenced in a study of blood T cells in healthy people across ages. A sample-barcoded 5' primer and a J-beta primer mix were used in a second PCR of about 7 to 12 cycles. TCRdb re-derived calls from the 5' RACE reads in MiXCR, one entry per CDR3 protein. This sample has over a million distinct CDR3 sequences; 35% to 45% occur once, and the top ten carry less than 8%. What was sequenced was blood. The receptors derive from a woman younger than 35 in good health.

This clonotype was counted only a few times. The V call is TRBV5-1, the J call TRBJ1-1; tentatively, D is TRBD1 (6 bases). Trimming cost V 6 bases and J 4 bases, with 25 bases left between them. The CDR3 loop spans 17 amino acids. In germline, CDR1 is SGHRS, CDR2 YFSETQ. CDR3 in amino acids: CASNEGNDRRSGTEAFF. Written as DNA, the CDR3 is TGCGCCAGCAACGAGGGAAACGACAGGCGTTCGGGCACTGAAGCTTTCTTT.

The CDR3: CSANGGASGSEQFF. CDR3 DNA: TGCAGTGCCAATGGGGGGGCTAGCGGGAGTGAGCAGTTCTTC. The chain carries TRBV20-1 and TRBJ2-1; 10 nucleotides align to TRBD2. The germline V gene has CDR1 DFQATT and CDR2 SNEGSKA (reference sequence). Trimming removed 6 bases from V and 9 bases from J; junction bases left unmatched: 11. The CDR3 has 14 residues.

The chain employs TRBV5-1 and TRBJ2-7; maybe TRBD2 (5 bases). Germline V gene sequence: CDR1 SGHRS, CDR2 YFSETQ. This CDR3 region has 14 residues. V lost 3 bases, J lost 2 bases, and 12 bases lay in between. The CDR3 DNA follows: TGCGCCAGCAGCTCCTATAGCGACCCCTACGAGCAGTACTTC. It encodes CASSSYSDPYEQYF.

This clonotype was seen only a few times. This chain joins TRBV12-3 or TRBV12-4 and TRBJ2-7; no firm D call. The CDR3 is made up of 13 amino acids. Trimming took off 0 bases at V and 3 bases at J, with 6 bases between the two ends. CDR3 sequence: CASSLAHSYEQYF. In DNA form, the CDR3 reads TGTGCCAGCAGTTTAGCGCATAGCTACGAGCAGTACTTC.

The CDR3 sequence is CASSKVLGHPFDEQYF. CDR3 sequence (DNA): TGTGCCAGCAGCAAAGTTCTGGGACACCCTTTCGACGAGCAGTACTTC. V usage is TRBV21-1 and J usage is TRBJ2-7; the table's D gene call, TRBD1, was not cross checked with the DNA. TRBV21-1 represents a pseudogene. The CDR3 has 16 amino acids.

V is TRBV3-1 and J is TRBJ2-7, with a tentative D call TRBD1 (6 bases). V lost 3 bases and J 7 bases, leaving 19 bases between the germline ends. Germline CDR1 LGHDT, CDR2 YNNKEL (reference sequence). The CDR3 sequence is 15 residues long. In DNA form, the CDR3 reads TGTGCCAGCAGCCATACAGCATTGGGGGACAATGAGCAGTACTTC. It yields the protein CASSHTALGDNEQYF.

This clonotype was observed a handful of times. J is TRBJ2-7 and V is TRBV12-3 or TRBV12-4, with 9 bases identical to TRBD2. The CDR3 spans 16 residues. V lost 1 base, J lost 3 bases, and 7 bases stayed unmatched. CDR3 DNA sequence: TGTGCCAGCAGTTTAGTCGGTAGCGGGAGTTTCTACGAGCAGTACTTC. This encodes CASSLVGSGSFYEQYF.

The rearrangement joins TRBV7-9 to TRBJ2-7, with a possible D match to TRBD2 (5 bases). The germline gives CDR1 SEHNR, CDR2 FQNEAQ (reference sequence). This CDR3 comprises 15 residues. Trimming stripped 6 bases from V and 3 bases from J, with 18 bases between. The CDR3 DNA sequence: TGTGCCAGCAGTCCAAGCCGGACTTCTATCTACGAGCAGTACTTC. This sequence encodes CASSPSRTSIYEQYF.

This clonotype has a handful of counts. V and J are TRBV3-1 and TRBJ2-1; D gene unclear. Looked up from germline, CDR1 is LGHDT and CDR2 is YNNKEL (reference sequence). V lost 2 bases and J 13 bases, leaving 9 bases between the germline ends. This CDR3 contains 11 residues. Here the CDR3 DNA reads TGTGCCAGCAGCCAAAGCGCCGGTCAGTTCTTC. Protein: CASSQSAGQFF.

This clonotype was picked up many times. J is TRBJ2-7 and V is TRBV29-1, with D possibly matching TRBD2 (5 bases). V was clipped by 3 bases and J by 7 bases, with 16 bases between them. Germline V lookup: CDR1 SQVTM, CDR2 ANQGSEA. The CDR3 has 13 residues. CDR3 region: CSVDVSRTGEQYF. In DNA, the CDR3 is TGCAGCGTTGATGTGAGCAGGACTGGGGAGCAGTACTTC.

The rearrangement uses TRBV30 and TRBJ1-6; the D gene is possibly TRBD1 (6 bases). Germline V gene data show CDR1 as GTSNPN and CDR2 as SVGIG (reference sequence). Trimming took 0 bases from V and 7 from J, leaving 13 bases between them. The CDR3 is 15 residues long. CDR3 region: CAWSVLRGRNSPLHF. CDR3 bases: TGTGCCTGGAGTGTACTCCGGGGGCGAAATTCACCCCTCCACTTT.

CDR3 bases: TGCAGCGTTGAAGTCGGGGGACGAGTTCCGTACTTC. It specifies CSVEVGGRVPYF. J is TRBJ2-5 and V is TRBV29-1, with a weak D call TRBD2 (6 bases). The V end was cut by 1 base, the J end by 13 bases, with 16 bases between. CDR1 SQVTM and CDR2 ANQGSEA come from the germline V gene. The CDR3 loop spans 12 amino acids.

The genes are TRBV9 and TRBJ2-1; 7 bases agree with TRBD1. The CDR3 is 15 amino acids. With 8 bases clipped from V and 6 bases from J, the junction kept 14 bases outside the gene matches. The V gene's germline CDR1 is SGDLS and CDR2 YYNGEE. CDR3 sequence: CARNGEQTGPNEQFF. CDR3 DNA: TGTGCCAGAAACGGGGAACAGACAGGGCCCAATGAGCAGTTCTTC.

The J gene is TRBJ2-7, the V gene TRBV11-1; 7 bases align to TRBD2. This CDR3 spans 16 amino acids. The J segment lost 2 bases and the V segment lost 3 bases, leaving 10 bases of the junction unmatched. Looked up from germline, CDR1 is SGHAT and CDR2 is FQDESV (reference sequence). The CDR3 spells CASSFRAGPITYEQYF. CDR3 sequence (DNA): TGTGCCAGCAGCTTTAGAGCGGGACCGATAACCTACGAGCAGTACTTC.

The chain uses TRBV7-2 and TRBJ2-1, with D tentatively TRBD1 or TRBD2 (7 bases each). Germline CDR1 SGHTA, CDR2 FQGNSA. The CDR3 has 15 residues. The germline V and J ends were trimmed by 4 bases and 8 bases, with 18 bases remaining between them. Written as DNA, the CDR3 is TGTGCCAGCAGCTGGGCAGGGGGGGTAACGTATGAGCAGTTCTTC. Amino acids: CASSWAGGVTYEQFF.

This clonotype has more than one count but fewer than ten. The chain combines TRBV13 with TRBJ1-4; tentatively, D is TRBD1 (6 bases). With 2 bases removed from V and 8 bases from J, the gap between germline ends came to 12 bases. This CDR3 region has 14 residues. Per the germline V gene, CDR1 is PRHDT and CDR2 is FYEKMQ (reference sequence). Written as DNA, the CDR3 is TGTGCCAGCAGCTTAAAACAGGGCCGAGAAAAACTGTTTTTT. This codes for CASSLKQGREKLFF.

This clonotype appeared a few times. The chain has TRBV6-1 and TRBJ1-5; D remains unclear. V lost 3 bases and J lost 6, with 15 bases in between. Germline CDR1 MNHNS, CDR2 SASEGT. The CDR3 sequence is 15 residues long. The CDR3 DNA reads TGTGCCAGCAGTGACGGGCCTAAAGGAGTTCAGCCCCAGCATTTT. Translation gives CASSDGPKGVQPQHF.

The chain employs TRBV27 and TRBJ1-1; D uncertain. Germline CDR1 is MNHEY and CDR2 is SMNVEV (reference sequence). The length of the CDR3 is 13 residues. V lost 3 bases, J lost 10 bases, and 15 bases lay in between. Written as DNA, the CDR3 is TGTGCCAGCAGTTTGTCCACTTTGAGTGGAGCTTTCTTT. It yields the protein CASSLSTLSGAFF.

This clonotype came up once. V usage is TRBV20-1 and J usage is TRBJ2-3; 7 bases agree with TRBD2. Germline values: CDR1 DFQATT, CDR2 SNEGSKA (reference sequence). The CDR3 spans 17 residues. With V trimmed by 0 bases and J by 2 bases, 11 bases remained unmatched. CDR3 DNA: TGCAGTGCTAGAGATCTGACGGGGCGGGAGCCCACAGATACGCAGTATTTT. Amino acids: CSARDLTGREPTDTQYF.

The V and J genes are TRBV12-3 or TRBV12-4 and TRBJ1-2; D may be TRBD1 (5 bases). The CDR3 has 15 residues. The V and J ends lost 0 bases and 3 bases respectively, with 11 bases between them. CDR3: CASSLAGGNHYGYTF. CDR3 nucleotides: TGTGCCAGCAGTTTAGCGGGGGGAAATCACTATGGCTACACCTTC.

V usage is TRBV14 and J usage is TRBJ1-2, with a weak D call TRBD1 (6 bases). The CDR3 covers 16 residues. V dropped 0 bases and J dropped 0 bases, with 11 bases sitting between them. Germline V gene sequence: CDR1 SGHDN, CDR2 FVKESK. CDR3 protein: CASSQDRNRANYGYTF. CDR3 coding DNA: TGTGCCAGCAGCCAAGATCGGAACAGGGCTAACTATGGCTACACCTTC.

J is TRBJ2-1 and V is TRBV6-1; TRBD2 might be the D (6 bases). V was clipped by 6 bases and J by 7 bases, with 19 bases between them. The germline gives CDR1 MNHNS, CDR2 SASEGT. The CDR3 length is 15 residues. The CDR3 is CASRSHRDSRNEQFF. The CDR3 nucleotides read TGTGCCAGCAGAAGCCACCGGGACTCTCGGAATGAGCAGTTCTTC.